The present TCR beta chain was sequenced within a study of cytomegalovirus exposure and HLA in healthy donors. The PCR made use of 60 Vbeta and 13 Jbeta primers. Method: immunoSEQ multiplex PCR; TCRdb's copy keeps in-frame clones and lacks some. The sample yields about 100,000 clones, around 85% seen once. Remarks on this clone: Its antigen remains unidentified.

CDR3 length: 21 residues. Trimming pared 0 bases from V and 2 bases from J, leaving 23 bases between. Germline CDR1 is SGHVS and CDR2 is FNYEAQ. Study-level findings and limits: In an earlier analysis, most TCR beta V segments were productive about 87% or about 30% of the time.

This TCR derives from a man aged 25 to 40 in good health and CMV-seronegative. Specimen: PBMCs. The rearrangement links TRBV7-6 to TRBJ2-6, with TRBD1 as a possible D gene (6 bases). CDR3 region: CASSLALSFTGKYPGANVLTF. As DNA, the CDR3 is TGTGCCAGCAGCTTAGCGCTATCTTTTACAGGGAAATATCCTGGGGCCAACGTCCTGACTTTC.